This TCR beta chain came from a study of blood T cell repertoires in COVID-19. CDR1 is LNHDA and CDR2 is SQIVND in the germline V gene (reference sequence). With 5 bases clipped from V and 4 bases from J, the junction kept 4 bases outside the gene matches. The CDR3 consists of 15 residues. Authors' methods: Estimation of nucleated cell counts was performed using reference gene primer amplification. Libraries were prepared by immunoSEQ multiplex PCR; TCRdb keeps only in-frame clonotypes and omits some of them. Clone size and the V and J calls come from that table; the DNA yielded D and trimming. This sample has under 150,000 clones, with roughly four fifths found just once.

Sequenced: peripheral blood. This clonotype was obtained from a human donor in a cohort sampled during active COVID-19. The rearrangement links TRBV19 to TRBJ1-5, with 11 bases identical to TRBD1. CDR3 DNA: TGTGCCAGTAGTGCGGGGACAGGGGGGAATCAGCCCCAGCATTTT. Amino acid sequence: CASSAGTGGNQPQHF.